This T cell receptor beta chain was identified in a study of CD8+ T cells in alopecia areata (dated by TCRdb to the late 2010s). Describing the broader study: Treated patients were enrolled in an open-label pilot trial of oral tofacitinib, 5 to 10 mg twice daily, for moderate-to-severe alopecia areata. Patients stayed on tofacitinib for 6 to 18 months and then had 6 months of follow-up off drug so that delayed response and recurrence could be assessed. The SALT score, which quantifies the percentage of affected scalp surface area, was used to measure disease severity in treated patients. High-throughput TCRbeta sequencing was used to examine T cell clonal expansion in alopecia areata in both the C3H/HeJ mouse model and human patients. Scalp tissue and sorted CD4+ and CD8+ peripheral blood T cells from patchy and totalis/universalis alopecia areata patients and from healthy controls were covered by human TCRbeta sequencing. Biopsies were taken from tofacitinib-treated patients at baseline and again at 4 and 24 weeks into treatment, and several of those patients also had a later scalp biopsy. Clonality in the scalp was compared among normal scalp (n=4), patchy alopecia areata scalp (n=8), and alopecia totalis/universalis scalp (n=8). RNA was extracted with the PAXgene miRNA kit for fixed scalp, the miRNeasy kit for PBMCs, and the RNeasy kit for mouse skin. TCRbeta CDR3 regions were amplified by immunoSEQ multiplex PCR using 35 Vbeta forward and 13 Jbeta reverse primers.

To note about this clone: Its recognized antigen is unknown. Without the conserved terminal phenylalanine or tryptophan, this CDR3 likely stems from a read error.

Broad study findings and their caveats: During tofacitinib treatment, many expanded lesional clones remained in scalp and blood, and this persistence may partly explain relapse after treatment is stopped. Because the treated cohort was small and had only one nonresponder, larger studies are needed to examine links between baseline CD8+ expansion and response. Scalp clonality and the number of expanded CD8+ clones among the top 100 scalp clones were significantly decreased by tofacitinib. Compared with mice, TCR sequences shared between patients were less clear, possibly partly because of HLA diversity across the patient population. Resident alphabeta T cells in normal human skin are also sequenced, complicating scalp TCR repertoire analysis, unlike mouse skin dominated by gammadelta T cells. Compared with normal scalp, lesional scalp had higher clonality and more expanded CD8+ clones, particularly in alopecia totalis/universalis, a pattern that suggests antigenic drive.

The meaning of the sample's time point label: around 4 weeks on oral tofacitinib. In the paper's terms, the treatment or condition label means: oral pan-JAK inhibitor, 5-10 mg twice daily. Lesional scalp punch biopsies and peripheral blood were obtained from alopecia areata patients. PBMCs were isolated by density centrifugation and stained for CD3, CD4 and CD8, and CD4+ and CD8+ T cells were sorted on a FACSAria. Taken from the germline V gene (reference sequence), the CDR1 and CDR2 loops are GTSNPN and SVGIG. Trimming removed 4 bases from V and 2 bases from J; the gene matches leave 14 bases unexplained. Counting both end residues, the CDR3 totals 16 amino acids. This entry keeps only the CDR3 DNA: 48 bases, framed from base 1. The library relied on the immunoSEQ multiplex PCR assay. RNA was extracted from all samples and reverse transcribed into cDNA, which served as template for TCR sequencing. First-strand cDNA was synthesized using SuperScript III with a 2:1 mix of oligo-dT and random hexamers. A synthetic immune receptor repertoire was used to gauge amplification bias, and whatever bias remained was removed computationally. The published analysis was carried out like this. Raw reads were preprocessed for error removal, and CDR3 was defined according to IMGT conventions as running from the conserved cysteine to phenylalanine. Clonality was computed as 1 minus the Shannon entropy, with the entropy normalized by log2 of the number of productive unique TCRs. Whether each scalp clone was CD4 or CD8 was inferred by checking scalp TCRbeta sequences against the CD4 and CD8 repertoires from sorted blood. As stored in TCRdb, this immuneACCESS dataset retains in-frame rearrangements with V and J assigned. A fraction of the clones does not appear; measured against another copy, unresolved V genes explain less than half of the discrepancy, and the remainder lacks a known reason. V, J and clone size were drawn from that table, and D and trimming were deduced from the DNA. Here the sample has some 150,000 clones; approximately 90% occur a single time. In total, the top ten clones hold 13% of the sample.

The sequence came from a human donor with alopecia areata. The sequencing here drew on CD8+ T cells sorted from blood, taken at week 4, from a patient treated with tofacitinib. The V and J genes are TRBV30 and TRBJ2-7; 7 junctional bases match TRBD2. The nucleotide sequence reads TGTGCCTGGATGATTTGTCCTCAGAGCGGGGCCTACGAGCAGTACCTC. It encodes CAWMICPQSGAYEQYL.